The T cell receptor beta chain described here comes from a study of beta chain features in type 1 diabetes. The V gene end was trimmed by 7 bases and the J gene end by 4 bases; junction bases not matched to a gene: 9. This CDR3 has 15 residues. Germline values: CDR1 MNHEY, CDR2 SVGAGI. Points from the study as a whole: Type 1 diabetes patients had TCRB CDR3s that were shorter (moderately but significantly so) in all four CD4+ subsets. Patients' naive, central memory and regulatory TCRB repertoires appeared more alike than those of healthy donors.

Every participating donor gave one draw, a heparinised blood sample averaging about 100 mL. CD4+ naive, central memory, regulatory and stem cell-like memory subsets were isolated by sorting on CD45RO/CCR7/CD25/CD127/CD95/CD27. Reverse transcription of all isolated RNA meant that expressed TCRB transcripts were sequenced. Some clones are missing from TCRdb's copy, which holds only in-frame ones; the method was immunoSEQ multiplex PCR. This table holds over 100,000 clones, 40% found once. This clone was counted a few times. Its antigen remains unidentified. The chain is built from TRBV6-5 and TRBJ2-7; 11 nucleotides align to TRBD2. Sequences were obtained from stem cell memory CD4+ T cells from blood. The TCR sequence derives from a woman younger than 30 in good health. CDR3 DNA sequence: TGTGCCAGCACCACTACTAGCGGGAGTGTTTACGAGCAGTACTTC. This codes for CASTTTSGSVYEQYF.